A selection of T cell receptor beta chains follows, all from one sample in a study of blood T cells in healthy people across ages. TCRdb ran MiXCR on the 5' RACE reads and lists one entry per CDR3 protein. The sample holds roughly 930,000 distinct CDR3 sequences, around 49% seen once. Source material: blood. The receptors stem from a man aged 25-45 years in good health. The conserved cysteine and the conserved F or W are not part of the CDR3 here.

j_gene,v_gene,CDR3aa
TRBJ2-1,TRBV5-1,ASSLVAGGTYNEQF
TRBJ2-4,TRBV28,ASSPVGTEGKQY
TRBJ2-1,TRBV7-3,ASSTAGTGVNEQF
TRBJ2-3,TRBV11-3,ASSRGTSRTDTQY
TRBJ2-1,TRBV20-1,SAREEAGVLGNEQF
TRBJ2-5,TRBV5-1,ASSLLVAPGETQY
TRBJ2-7,TRBV6-5,ASRSGQPYEQY
TRBJ2-7,TRBV12-3/TRBV12-4,ASSLYPRTDSSYEQY
TRBJ2-7,TRBV4-1,ASSQPATSGGAYEQY
TRBJ2-7,TRBV29-1,SVRTGTSDQAHEQY
TRBJ1-2,TRBV5-1,ASSLVEGYGYT
TRBJ1-1,TRBV29-1,SATWPMNTEAF
TRBJ2-3,TRBV6-5,ASSYSAGLAGGDTQY
TRBJ1-4,TRBV20-1,SARDWDRGFNEKLF
TRBJ2-5,TRBV5-1,ASSPTTSGAQEAQY
TRBJ1-4,TRBV6-6,ASRADTSNEKLF
TRBJ2-5,TRBV4-1,ASSHPLTGRQETQY
TRBJ2-1,TRBV6-1,ASTSYSGGAYEQF
TRBJ1-2,TRBV3-1,ASSQVQGLYGYT